Given below is one T cell receptor (beta chain) in context. This entry comes from a study of control samples from healthy donors and cancer patients. This CDR3 spans 17 amino acids. The V segment lost 0 bases and the J segment 6 bases; nucleotides outside the gene matches: 8. CDR1 is MNHEY and CDR2 is SMNVEV in the germline V gene (reference sequence). TCRdb's table, derived via immunoSEQ multiplex PCR, lists solely in-frame clones and lacks some. The repertoire holds about 100,000 clones, with more than 90% as singletons. The chain has TRBV27 and TRBJ2-3, with 11 positions matching TRBD2. The TCR comes from a human donor in good health. The donor label of this sample is uncertain. The sequencing input was blood. CDR3 residues: CASSLSGSGGAVDTQYF. DNA for the CDR3: TGTGCCAGCAGTTTATCGGGTAGCGGGGGGGCCGTTGATACGCAGTATTTT.